The clone carrying this T cell receptor (beta chain) was seen more than once but under ten times. Its antigen is currently unknown. This record belongs to a study of immune heterogeneity within non-small cell lung tumors. General observations from the study: Identical dominant CDR3 beta clonotypes recurred among a patient's tumor sites, alongside site-unique high-frequency clones.

V trimming: 5 bases; J trimming: 0 bases; junction bases outside the gene matches: 10. The CDR3 consists of 18 residues. Germline V lookup: CDR1 SEHNR, CDR2 FQNEAQ (reference sequence). Amplification of TCR beta CDR3 was performed by multiplex PCR with 32 V and 13 J primers. TCRdb called the multiplex PCR reads again in MiXCR, with one record for every CDR3 protein. The top ten hold roughly 32% of the sample, which has 2,000 to 3,000 distinct CDR3 sequences, 20% to 30% seen once. The template consisted of bulk tumor genomic DNA, with about 600 ng used per sample. Taken during surgery, several biopsies per primary tumor were spaced as far apart as possible within the tumor mass. Those enrolled were patients newly diagnosed with untreated non-small cell lung cancer and undergoing curative surgery.

The sequencing sample was made of lung tumor tissue. This sequence joins TRBV7-9 and TRBJ2-3; 11 bases map to TRBD2. The clonotype was recovered from a man aged 50-59 years with non-small cell lung cancer. The CDR3 sequence is CASSIGTSGPPSTDTQYF. CDR3 bases: TGTGCCAGCAGCATCGGGACTAGCGGACCCCCTAGCACAGATACGCAGTATTTT.